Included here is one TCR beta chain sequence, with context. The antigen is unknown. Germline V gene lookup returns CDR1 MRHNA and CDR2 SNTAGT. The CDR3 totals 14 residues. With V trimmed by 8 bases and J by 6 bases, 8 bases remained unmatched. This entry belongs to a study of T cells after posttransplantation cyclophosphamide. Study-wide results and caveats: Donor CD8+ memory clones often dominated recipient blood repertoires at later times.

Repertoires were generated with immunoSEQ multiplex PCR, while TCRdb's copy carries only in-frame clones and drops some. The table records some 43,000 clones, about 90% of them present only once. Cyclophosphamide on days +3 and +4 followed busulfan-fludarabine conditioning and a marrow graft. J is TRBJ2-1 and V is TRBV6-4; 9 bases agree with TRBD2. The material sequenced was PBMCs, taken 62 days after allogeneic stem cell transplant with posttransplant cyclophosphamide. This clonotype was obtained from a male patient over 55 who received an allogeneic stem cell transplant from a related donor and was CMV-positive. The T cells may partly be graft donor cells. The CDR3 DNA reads TGTGCCAGCTCGAGCGGGGGGCCTTTCAATGAGCAGTTCTTC. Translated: CASSSGGPFNEQFF.